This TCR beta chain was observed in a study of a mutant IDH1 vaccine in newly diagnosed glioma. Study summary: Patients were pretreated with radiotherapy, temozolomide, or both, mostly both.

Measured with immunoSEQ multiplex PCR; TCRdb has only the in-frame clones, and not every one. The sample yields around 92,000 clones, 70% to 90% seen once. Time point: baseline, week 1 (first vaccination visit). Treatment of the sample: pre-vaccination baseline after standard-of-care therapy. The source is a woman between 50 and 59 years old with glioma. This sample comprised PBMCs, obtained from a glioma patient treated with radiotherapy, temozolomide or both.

CDR3 protein: CATQTTGGSQETQYF. CDR3 coding DNA: TGTGCCACTCAAACAACGGGTGGCAGCCAAGAGACCCAGTACTTC. This chain connects TRBV15 to TRBJ2-5; D gene uncertain. The V and J ends lost 9 bases and 1 base respectively, with 18 bases between them. The CDR3 consists of 15 residues. Germline V gene data show CDR1 as LNHNV and CDR2 as YYDKDF (reference sequence).